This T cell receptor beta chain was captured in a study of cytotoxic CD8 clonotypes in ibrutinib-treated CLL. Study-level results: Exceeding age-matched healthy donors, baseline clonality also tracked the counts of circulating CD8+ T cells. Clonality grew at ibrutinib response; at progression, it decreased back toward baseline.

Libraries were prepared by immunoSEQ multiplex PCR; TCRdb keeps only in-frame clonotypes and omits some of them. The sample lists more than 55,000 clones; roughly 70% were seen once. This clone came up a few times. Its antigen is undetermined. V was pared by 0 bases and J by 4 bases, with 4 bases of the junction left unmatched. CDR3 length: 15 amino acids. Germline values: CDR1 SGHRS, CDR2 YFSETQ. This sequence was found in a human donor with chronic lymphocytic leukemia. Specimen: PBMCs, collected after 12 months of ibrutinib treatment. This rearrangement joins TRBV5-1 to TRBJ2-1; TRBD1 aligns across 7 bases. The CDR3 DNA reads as TGCGCCAGCAGCTTGGACAGGGGTCTTTACAATGAGCAGTTCTTC. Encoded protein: CASSLDRGLYNEQFF.